These T cell receptor beta chains were read from a single sample in a study of blood T cell repertoires in COVID-19. Repertoires were generated with immunoSEQ multiplex PCR, while TCRdb's copy carries only in-frame clones and drops some. The table has hundreds of thousands of clones, about 93% seen once. Sequenced input: peripheral blood. The receptors here all came from a woman between 18 and 30 years old who had recovered from COVID-19. Each CDR3 is given with its conserved first and last residue. Each record gives: CDR3 DNA, CDR3 protein, D gene, V gene, J gene, clone size. The D gene is left open where the match is weak. Rows give clone size only sometimes, using once, few, many, or a class for an expanded clone.

cdr3_nt: TGTGCCAGCAGCTCGTCCGGGACAGGGCCCTACAATGAGCAGTTCTTC
cdr3_aa: CASSSSGTGPYNEQFF
d_call: TRBD1
v_call: TRBV11-3
j_call: TRBJ2-1
clone_size: .

cdr3_nt: TGTGCCAGCAGCTCGCGGAGACAGGACACCGGGGAGCTGTTTTTT
cdr3_aa: CASSSRRQDTGELFF
d_call: .
v_call: TRBV11-2
j_call: TRBJ2-2
clone_size: .

cdr3_nt: TGTGCCAGCAGCGTAGGCCACCTCTCGATCAGTGAGCAGTTCTTC
cdr3_aa: CASSVGHLSISEQFF
d_call: .
v_call: TRBV9
j_call: TRBJ2-1
clone_size: .

cdr3_nt: TGTGCCAGCACGTGGGGCCGCGGCGGCTACACCTTC
cdr3_aa: CASTWGRGGYTF
d_call: .
v_call: TRBV12-3/TRBV12-4
j_call: TRBJ1-2
clone_size: .

cdr3_nt: TGTGCCAGCAGCTTAGGGTTGCGGGACAGAAAATTGAACACTGAAGCTTTCTTT
cdr3_aa: CASSLGLRDRKLNTEAFF
d_call: TRBD1
v_call: TRBV11-2
j_call: TRBJ1-1
clone_size: .

cdr3_nt: TGTGCCAGTAGTAGTGCAGAATATAATGAAAAACTGTTTTTT
cdr3_aa: CASSSAEYNEKLFF
d_call: .
v_call: TRBV19
j_call: TRBJ1-4
clone_size: .

cdr3_nt: TGCGCCAGCAGCTTGGTGCTTTCAGGACAGGCCTATGGCTACACCTTC
cdr3_aa: CASSLVLSGQAYGYTF
d_call: TRBD1
v_call: TRBV5-1
j_call: TRBJ1-2
clone_size: once

cdr3_nt: TGTGCCAGCAGTGAGACAGGGAGTGCCTACAATGAGCAGTTCTTC
cdr3_aa: CASSETGSAYNEQFF
d_call: .
v_call: TRBV21-1
j_call: TRBJ2-1
clone_size: .

cdr3_nt: TGTGCTAGTGGTCCCGGGACAGCCAGCTCCTACAATGAGCAGTTCTTC
cdr3_aa: CASGPGTASSYNEQFF
d_call: TRBD1
v_call: TRBV12-5
j_call: TRBJ2-1
clone_size: .

cdr3_nt: TGTGCCAGCAGCTTTAGGGAGGGAACTGAAGCTTTCTTT
cdr3_aa: CASSFREGTEAFF
d_call: .
v_call: TRBV11-2
j_call: TRBJ1-1
clone_size: .

cdr3_nt: TGTGCCAGCAGTGGATTCCCCCTGGGGACTAGCGGGATACGGTACTTC
cdr3_aa: CASSGFPLGTSGIRYF
d_call: TRBD2
v_call: TRBV2
j_call: TRBJ2-5
clone_size: .

cdr3_nt: TGCGCCAGCAGCTTGGCTCGGGATATCAGCGGTGAAAAACTGTTTTTT
cdr3_aa: CASSLARDISGEKLFF
d_call: .
v_call: TRBV5-1
j_call: TRBJ1-4
clone_size: .

cdr3_nt: TGTGCTAGTGCCGGGACAGCGAACACCGGGGAGCTGTTTTTT
cdr3_aa: CASAGTANTGELFF
d_call: TRBD1
v_call: TRBV12-5
j_call: TRBJ2-2
clone_size: .

cdr3_nt: TGTGCCAGCAGGGACAGTAACACTGAAGCTTTCTTT
cdr3_aa: CASRDSNTEAFF
d_call: .
v_call: TRBV6-5
j_call: TRBJ1-1
clone_size: .

cdr3_nt: TGTGCCAGTAGGGAGGAAGCGGGAGGGCCCTATGAGCAGTTCTTC
cdr3_aa: CASREEAGGPYEQFF
d_call: TRBD2
v_call: TRBV19
j_call: TRBJ2-1
clone_size: .

cdr3_nt: TGTGCCAGTAGTATTGGGCAGGGCAACACCGGGGAGCTGTTTTTT
cdr3_aa: CASSIGQGNTGELFF
d_call: .
v_call: TRBV19
j_call: TRBJ2-2
clone_size: .

cdr3_nt: TGTGCCAGTAGTTATGACAGGGCTCTCTATAGCAATCAGCCCCAGCATTTT
cdr3_aa: CASSYDRALYSNQPQHF
d_call: TRBD1
v_call: TRBV19
j_call: TRBJ1-5
clone_size: .

cdr3_nt: TGTGCCACCAGTGGTCAAGGAGGAGCCTACAATGAGCAGTTCTTC
cdr3_aa: CATSGQGGAYNEQFF
d_call: .
v_call: TRBV24-1
j_call: TRBJ2-1
clone_size: .

cdr3_nt: TGTGCCAGCAGCTTCCAGGGGCTCAAAGAGACCCAGTACTTC
cdr3_aa: CASSFQGLKETQYF
d_call: .
v_call: TRBV7-9
j_call: TRBJ2-5
clone_size: .

cdr3_nt: TGTGCCAGTAGTGCGACAGGGATTGACTATGGCTACACCTTC
cdr3_aa: CASSATGIDYGYTF
d_call: TRBD1
v_call: TRBV19
j_call: TRBJ1-2
clone_size: .

cdr3_nt: TGTGCCAGCAGCTTGGGGCCAGGGGGAAGGACTGAAGCTTTCTTT
cdr3_aa: CASSLGPGGRTEAFF
d_call: TRBD1
v_call: TRBV7-8
j_call: TRBJ1-1
clone_size: .

cdr3_nt: TGTGCCTGGAGTGTCCCCGTGAACACTGAAGCTTTCTTT
cdr3_aa: CAWSVPVNTEAFF
d_call: .
v_call: TRBV30
j_call: TRBJ1-1
clone_size: .

cdr3_nt: TGTGCCAGCAGCCCCAGAGTCCTCCTAGCGGGGTACACAGATACGCAGTATTTT
cdr3_aa: CASSPRVLLAGYTDTQYF
d_call: TRBD2
v_call: TRBV3-1/TRBV3-2
j_call: TRBJ2-3
clone_size: .

cdr3_nt: TGTGCCAGCAGCCAAGGGCTCCGGGACACCTCCTACAATGAGCAGTTCTTC
cdr3_aa: CASSQGLRDTSYNEQFF
d_call: .
v_call: TRBV14
j_call: TRBJ2-1
clone_size: .

cdr3_nt: TGTGCCAGCTCACCGGGGACAGGGAGCCTGAACACTGAAGCTTTCTTT
cdr3_aa: CASSPGTGSLNTEAFF
d_call: TRBD1
v_call: TRBV18
j_call: TRBJ1-1
clone_size: .

cdr3_nt: TGTGCCAGCAGCCAACCTATGGGACAGAGGGAAAAACTGTTTTTT
cdr3_aa: CASSQPMGQREKLFF
d_call: TRBD1
v_call: TRBV7-9
j_call: TRBJ1-4
clone_size: .